The 26 T cell receptor beta chains reported below all come from one sample, sequenced in a study of blood T cells in healthy people across ages. For the second PCR, which ran for roughly 6 to 11 cycles, a sample-barcoded 5' primer and a J-beta primer mix were used. TCRdb reprocessed the 5' RACE reads with MiXCR, giving one entry per CDR3 protein. This sample has about 1,500,000 distinct CDR3 sequences, with about 30% found just once. Specimen: blood. These receptors all come from a woman in her thirties in good health.

The chain joins TRBV5-1 to TRBJ2-2; D remains ambiguous. This CDR3 spans 17 amino acids. The V end was cut by 5 bases, the J end by 6 bases, with 23 bases between. Germline V gene sequence: CDR1 SGHRS, CDR2 YFSETQ. The CDR3 spells CASSPRPTAFNAGELFF. In DNA form, the CDR3 reads TGCGCCAGCAGTCCTAGGCCAACCGCCTTCAACGCCGGGGAGCTGTTTTTT.

This clonotype has at least ten counts. J is TRBJ2-5 and V is TRBV29-1; 9 bases match TRBD2. Germline V gives CDR1 SQVTM, CDR2 ANQGSEA. This CDR3 contains 14 residues. Losses at the gene ends were 6 bases for V and 4 bases for J; bases not matched to a gene: 9. The CDR3 sequence is CSVKGLLAGETQYF. Here the CDR3 DNA reads TGCAGCGTGAAGGGATTACTAGCGGGAGAGACCCAGTACTTC.

V usage is TRBV5-1 and J usage is TRBJ1-5; no definite D call. Germline V CDR1 and CDR2: SGHRS, YFSETQ. There are 13 residues in the CDR3. Trimming left V 4 bases short and J 5 bases short, with 10 bases between. The CDR3 loop reads CASSLDGHQPQHF. For the CDR3, the DNA is TGCGCCAGCAGCCTGGACGGCCATCAGCCCCAGCATTTT.

This chain links TRBV7-2 with TRBJ1-2; 7 bases line up with TRBD1. The CDR3 runs 14 residues. Trimming removed 5 bases from V and 7 bases from J; junction bases left unmatched: 10. Germline CDR1 and CDR2: SGHTA and FQGNSA. The CDR3 region has the DNA TGTGCCAGCAGCGCCGGACAGGCAAGGGGTGGCTACACCTTC. This sequence encodes CASSAGQARGGYTF.

The chain has TRBV12-3 or TRBV12-4 and TRBJ1-2, with a possible D match to TRBD1 (6 bases). The CDR3 has 15 residues. Trimming cost V 2 bases and J 4 bases, with 14 bases left between them. CDR3 in amino acids: CASSLSTGRLYGYTF. CDR3 coding DNA: TGTGCCAGCAGTTTAAGTACAGGGCGACTCTATGGCTACACCTTC.

The rearrangement links TRBV9 to TRBJ2-1; D unclear. Trimming pared 0 bases from V and 2 bases from J, leaving 9 bases between. The CDR3 is 15 residues long. The germline gives CDR1 SGDLS, CDR2 YYNGEE. CDR3 region: CASSVGAAAYNEQFF. The CDR3 DNA reads as TGTGCCAGCAGCGTAGGGGCAGCAGCCTACAATGAGCAGTTCTTC.

The genes are TRBV20-1 and TRBJ2-5; 7 bases are a match to TRBD1. After removal of 6 bases from V and 2 bases from J, the junction contained 15 bases not matched to a gene. Germline V gene lookup returns CDR1 DFQATT and CDR2 SNEGSKA (reference sequence). The CDR3 is 16 amino acids. The CDR3 nucleotides are TGCAGTGCAGCTTCCACCGGGACAGCCGTGCAAGAGACCCAGTACTTC. It codes for CSAASTGTAVQETQYF.

The chain has TRBV20-1 and TRBJ2-3; TRBD2 agrees at 10 bases. The CDR3 contains 16 residues. Germline lookup yields CDR1 DFQATT and CDR2 SNEGSKA (reference sequence). J lost 4 bases, V lost 0 bases, and 7 bases had no gene match. CDR3: CSARDSSGGAADTQYF. In nucleotides, the CDR3 is TGCAGTGCTAGAGATTCGAGCGGGGGGGCGGCAGATACGCAGTATTTT.

The chain has TRBV5-1 and TRBJ2-1, with 13 bases that match TRBD2. The CDR3 runs to 16 residues. The junction had 5 bases not matched to a gene; V was cut back by 6 bases and J by 2 bases. From germline, CDR1 is SGHRS and CDR2 YFSETQ. CDR3 in amino acids: CASKTTSGGAYNEQFF. In nucleotides, the CDR3 is TGCGCCAGCAAAACCACTAGCGGGGGGGCCTACAATGAGCAGTTCTTC.

This clonotype was picked up a small number of times. The chain uses TRBV25-1 and TRBJ2-6; 9 nucleotides line up with TRBD1. CDR1 MGHDK and CDR2 SYGVNS come from the germline V gene. V dropped 4 bases and J dropped 0; count of bases not matched to a gene: 10. This CDR3 is 19 amino acids long. CDR3 loop: CASSAITGQGNSGANVLTF. The DNA for the CDR3 is TGTGCCAGCAGTGCAATTACGGGACAGGGTAACTCTGGGGCCAACGTCCTGACTTTC.

In this sample, this clonotype turned up a few times. The genes are TRBV29-1 and TRBJ2-3; perhaps D is TRBD1 or TRBD2 (5 bases each). The CDR3 consists of 16 residues. Trimming removed 6 bases from V and 0 bases from J, with 19 bases in between. CDR1 and CDR2 (germline): SQVTM, ANQGSEA. The CDR3 here is CSVGRDPTPSTDTQYF. Written as DNA, the CDR3 is TGCAGCGTGGGACGGGACCCTACACCTAGCACAGATACGCAGTATTTT.

V gene TRBV14 combines with J gene TRBJ1-3, with D uncertain. This CDR3 contains 15 residues. Germline V CDR1 and CDR2: SGHDN, FVKESK. Trimming shortened V by 3 bases and J by 0 bases, and 9 bases separated the two germline ends. CDR3 residues: CASSQQATSGNTIYF. CDR3 bases: TGTGCCAGCAGCCAGCAGGCTACCTCTGGAAACACCATATATTTT.

This clonotype turned up a few times. This may be a read error: a much more frequent sequence differs by one nucleotide. CDR3 sequence: CASSFLVGPSYEQYF. The CDR3 nucleotides read TGTGCCAGCAGTTTCCTAGTGGGTCCTTCCTACGAGCAGTACTTC. The chain links TRBV27 to TRBJ2-7; D remains unclear. This CDR3 is 15 amino acids long. Deletions cut 3 bases from V and 1 base from J, with 13 bases between. From germline, CDR1 is MNHEY and CDR2 SMNVEV (reference sequence).

Notes on this clonotype: A junction end diverges from the germline sequence, so it may reflect a read error. The CDR3 DNA reads TGTACCAGCAGCTTAGGAACAGGGGGCTATGTGATGGTTGAGACCCAGTACTTC. Protein sequence: CTSSLGTGGYVMVETQYF. The chain uses TRBV11-2 and TRBJ2-7, with 9 bases lining up with TRBD1. Near its end, the DNA agrees better with TRBJ2-5, so the J call may be wrong. Germline assignment: CDR1 SGHAT and CDR2 FQNNGV. The CDR3 is 18 amino acids.

This clonotype was counted ten times or more. J is TRBJ2-7 and V is TRBV20-1; D is possibly TRBD1 (5 bases). The length of the CDR3 is 11 residues. Trimming left V 4 bases short and J 5 bases short, with 9 bases between. Germline V gene data show CDR1 as DFQATT and CDR2 as SNEGSKA (reference sequence). CDR3 DNA: TGCAGTGCTATGCAGGGTGACGAGCAGTACTTC. Translated: CSAMQGDEQYF.

This chain links TRBV5-1 with TRBJ2-6; D unclear. Trimming cost V 7 bases and J 0 bases, with 14 bases left between them. Germline V gene lookup returns CDR1 SGHRS and CDR2 YFSETQ. The CDR3 is made up of 16 amino acids. The CDR3 sequence: CASAIQISSGANVLTF. The CDR3, as DNA: TGCGCCAGCGCCATACAGATTAGCTCTGGGGCCAACGTCCTGACTTTC.

CDR3 residues: CSASVIAGQETQYF. As DNA, the CDR3 is TGCAGTGCTAGCGTTATAGCGGGACAAGAGACCCAGTACTTC. V is TRBV20-1 and J is TRBJ2-5; 8 bases agree with TRBD2. Germline CDR1 reads DFQATT; CDR2 reads SNEGSKA (reference sequence). The J segment lost 2 bases and the V segment lost 3 bases, leaving 5 bases of the junction unmatched. This CDR3 comprises 14 residues.

This clonotype was recorded a few times. The chain employs TRBV3-1 and TRBJ1-1, with D possibly matching TRBD1 (6 bases). The length of the CDR3 is 11 residues. Germline CDR1 reads LGHDT; CDR2 reads YNNKEL (reference sequence). V was cut by 10 bases and J by 4 bases, with 10 bases left in between. CDR3 sequence reads: CATRGGTEAFF. Written as DNA, the CDR3 is TGTGCCACCAGGGGTGGCACTGAAGCTTTCTTT.

This clonotype showed up just a few times. This sequence joins TRBV30 and TRBJ2-7, with TRBD2 matching over 11 bases. Germline V CDR1 and CDR2: GTSNPN, SVGIG (reference sequence). The CDR3 covers 13 residues. The V and J ends lost 4 bases and 5 bases, in that order; junction bases with no gene match: 4. The CDR3 spells CAWNSGRGNEQYF. DNA for the CDR3: TGTGCCTGGAATAGCGGGAGGGGGAACGAGCAGTACTTC.

This clonotype occurred a few times. The chain recombines TRBV24-1 with TRBJ2-1; 13 bases line up with TRBD2. Germline assignment: CDR1 KGHDR and CDR2 SFDVKD. Germline trimming cut 3 bases from V and 8 bases from J; bases unmatched to any gene: 6. This CDR3 has 16 residues. The CDR3 here is CATSDPGTSGTDEQFF. The CDR3, as DNA: TGTGCCACCAGTGATCCGGGGACTAGCGGGACGGATGAGCAGTTCTTC.

The chain recombines TRBV6-5 with TRBJ2-2; TRBD2 matches at 7 bases. Germline trimming cut 4 bases from V and 6 bases from J; bases unmatched to any gene: 14. The CDR3 contains 17 residues. Germline CDR1 and CDR2: MNHEY and SVGAGI. The CDR3 loop is CASSSTPTGRASGELFF. The CDR3 bases are TGTGCCAGCAGTTCCACACCCACGGGGAGGGCATCCGGGGAGCTGTTTTTT.

This clonotype was counted only a few times. The chain links TRBV29-1 to TRBJ1-1; D unresolved. Germline V CDR1 and CDR2: SQVTM, ANQGSEA. The CDR3 has 13 residues. The V end lost 2 bases, the J end lost 5 bases, and 12 bases lay between the germline ends. This CDR3 is CSVELSLKTEAFF. In DNA form, the CDR3 reads TGCAGCGTTGAATTGAGTTTAAAGACTGAAGCTTTCTTT.

This clonotype has a handful of counts. The chain is built from TRBV12-3 or TRBV12-4 and TRBJ2-1; TRBD2 agrees at 16 bases. V was clipped by 6 bases and J by 2 bases; unmatched bases: 10. The CDR3 is 19 residues long. CDR3 protein: CASSAGTSGGAIAYNEQFF. The CDR3 DNA follows: TGTGCCAGCAGCGCCGGGACTAGCGGGGGGGCGATCGCCTACAATGAGCAGTTCTTC.

This clonotype was observed a handful of times. This chain uses TRBV10-3 with TRBJ2-3, with TRBD2 identical over 7 bases. CDR1 is ENHRY and CDR2 is SYGVKD in the germline V gene. The V and J ends lost 10 bases and 4 bases, in that order; junction bases with no gene match: 11. The CDR3 is 14 residues long. This CDR3 is CATSSGIEADTQYF. The CDR3 DNA reads TGTGCCACCTCGAGCGGGATCGAGGCAGATACGCAGTATTTT.

This clonotype was detected many times. The CDR3 reads CASSLSSQGVYGYTF. DNA for the CDR3: TGTGCCAGCAGTTTGAGCTCACAGGGGGTCTATGGCTACACCTTC. The genes are TRBV12-3 or TRBV12-4 and TRBJ1-2, with 8 bases matching TRBD1. Trimming cost V 3 bases and J 4 bases; bases outside gene matches: 7. The CDR3 has 15 residues.

This clonotype showed up just a few times. The rearrangement uses TRBV11-2 and TRBJ2-1; TRBD2 agrees at 10 bases. With V trimmed by 3 bases and J by 5 bases, 4 bases remained unmatched. Per germline, CDR1 SGHAT and CDR2 FQNNGV. This CDR3 region has 15 residues. CDR3 in DNA: TGTGCCAGCAGCTTCGGGACTAGCGCAAACAATGAGCAGTTCTTC. Translated: CASSFGTSANNEQFF.